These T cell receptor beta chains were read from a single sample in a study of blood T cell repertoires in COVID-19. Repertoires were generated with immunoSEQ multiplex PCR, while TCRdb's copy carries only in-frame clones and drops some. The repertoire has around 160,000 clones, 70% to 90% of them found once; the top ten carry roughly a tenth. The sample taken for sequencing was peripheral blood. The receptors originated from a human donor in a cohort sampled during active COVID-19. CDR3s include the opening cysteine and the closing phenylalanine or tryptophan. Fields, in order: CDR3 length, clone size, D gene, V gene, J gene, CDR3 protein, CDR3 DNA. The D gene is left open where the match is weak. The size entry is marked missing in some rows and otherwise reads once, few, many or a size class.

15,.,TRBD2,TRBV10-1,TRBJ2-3,CASSMGTTGTDTQYF,TGCGCCAGCAGTATGGGGACTACCGGCACAGATACGCAGTATTTT
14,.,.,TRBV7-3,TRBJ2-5,CASSLTGGRETQYF,TGTGCCAGCAGCTTAACAGGGGGTAGAGAGACCCAGTACTTC
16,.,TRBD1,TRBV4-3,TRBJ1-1,CASSHLPGQKNTEAFF,TGCGCCAGCAGCCACCTCCCGGGACAGAAGAACACTGAAGCTTTCTTT
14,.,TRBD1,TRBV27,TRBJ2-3,CASIGGLTTDTQYF,TGTGCCAGCATAGGGGGCCTTACCACAGATACGCAGTATTTT
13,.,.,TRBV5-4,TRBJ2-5,CASSLWRGETQYF,TGTGCCAGCAGCTTGTGGAGAGGGGAGACCCAGTACTTC
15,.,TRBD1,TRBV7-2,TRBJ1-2,CASSPPGQGLSGYTF,TGTGCCAGCAGCCCCCCGGGACAGGGTTTGAGTGGCTACACCTTC
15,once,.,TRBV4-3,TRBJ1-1,CASSLDPAGNTEAFF,TGCGCCAGCAGCCTGGATCCGGCAGGGAACACTGAAGCTTTCTTT
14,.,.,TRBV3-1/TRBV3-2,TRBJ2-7,CASSNRVITYEQYF,TGTGCCAGCAGCAACAGGGTGATAACCTACGAGCAGTACTTC
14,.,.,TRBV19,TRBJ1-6,CASSMDTTQSPLHF,TGTGCCAGTAGTATGGACACCACCCAATCACCCCTCCACTTT
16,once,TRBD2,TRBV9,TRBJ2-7,CASSAGTSGRAGEQYF,TGTGCCAGCAGCGCGGGGACTAGCGGGAGGGCGGGCGAGCAGTACTTC
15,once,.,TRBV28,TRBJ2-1,CASSLPDLSYNEQFF,TGTGCCAGCAGTTTACCGGACTTATCCTACAATGAGCAGTTCTTC
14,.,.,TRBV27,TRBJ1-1,CASSFRGKNTEAFF,TGTGCCAGCAGTTTTAGGGGGAAGAACACTGAAGCTTTCTTT
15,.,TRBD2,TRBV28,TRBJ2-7,CASSPLGAGGLEQYF,TGTGCCAGCAGTCCCCTAGGGGCGGGGGGGCTCGAGCAGTACTTC
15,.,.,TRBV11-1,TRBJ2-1,CASSPGVAGYNEQFF,TGTGCCAGCAGCCCCGGGGTAGCTGGCTACAATGAGCAGTTCTTC
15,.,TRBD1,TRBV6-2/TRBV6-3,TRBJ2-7,CASSYPTGGFYEQYF,TGTGCCAGCAGTTACCCGACAGGGGGCTTCTACGAGCAGTACTTC
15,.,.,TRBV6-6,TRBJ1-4,CASSPGEGTNEKLFF,TGTGCCAGCAGCCCCGGGGAGGGAACTAATGAAAAACTGTTTTTT
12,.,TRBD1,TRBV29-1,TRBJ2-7,CSAGTGGLEQYF,TGCAGCGCCGGGACAGGGGGTCTCGAGCAGTACTTC
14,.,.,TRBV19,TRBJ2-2,CASRISPNTGELFF,TGTGCCAGTAGGATTAGCCCGAACACCGGGGAGCTGTTTTTT
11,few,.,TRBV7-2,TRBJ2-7,CATESAYEQYF,TGTGCCACTGAGAGCGCCTACGAGCAGTACTTC
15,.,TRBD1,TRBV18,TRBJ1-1,CASSLSGGGLSEAFF,TGTGCCAGCTCACTGTCAGGGGGCGGACTATCTGAAGCTTTCTTT
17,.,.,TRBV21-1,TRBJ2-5,CASSKRGLPQFQETQYF,TGTGCCAGCAGCAAAAGGGGACTCCCACAGTTCCAAGAGACCCAGTACTTC
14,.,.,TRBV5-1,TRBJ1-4,CASSFRGGNEKLFF,TGCGCCAGCAGCTTTCGAGGGGGTAATGAAAAACTGTTTTTT
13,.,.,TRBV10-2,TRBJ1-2,CATSDTLNYGYTF,TGCGCCACCTCGGACACCCTTAACTATGGCTACACCTTC
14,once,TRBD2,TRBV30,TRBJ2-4,CAWSVGTSGNIQYF,TGTGCCTGGAGTGTCGGGACTAGCGGAAACATTCAGTACTTC
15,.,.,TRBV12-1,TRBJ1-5,CASSFWAGSNQPQHF,TGTGCCAGCAGCTTTTGGGCAGGGAGCAATCAGCCCCAGCATTTT
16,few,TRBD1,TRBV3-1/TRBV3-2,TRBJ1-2,CASSQDIGTGGIGYTF,TGTGCCAGCAGCCAAGATATAGGGACAGGGGGTATCGGCTACACCTTC
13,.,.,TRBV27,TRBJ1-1,CASSSPWTAEAFF,TGTGCCAGCAGTTCCCCCTGGACAGCCGAAGCTTTCTTT